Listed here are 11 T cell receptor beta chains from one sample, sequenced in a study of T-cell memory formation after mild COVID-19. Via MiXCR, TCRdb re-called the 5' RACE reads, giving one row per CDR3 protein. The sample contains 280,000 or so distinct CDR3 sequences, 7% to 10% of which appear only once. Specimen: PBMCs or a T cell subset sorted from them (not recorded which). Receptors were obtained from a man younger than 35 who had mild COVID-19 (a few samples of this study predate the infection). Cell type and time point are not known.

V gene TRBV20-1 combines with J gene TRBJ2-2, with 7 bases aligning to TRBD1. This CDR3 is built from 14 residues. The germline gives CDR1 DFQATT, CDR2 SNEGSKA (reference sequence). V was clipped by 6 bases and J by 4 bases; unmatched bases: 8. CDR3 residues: CSALSDRATGELFF. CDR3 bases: TGCAGTGCCCTCTCTGACAGGGCCACCGGGGAGCTGTTTTTT.

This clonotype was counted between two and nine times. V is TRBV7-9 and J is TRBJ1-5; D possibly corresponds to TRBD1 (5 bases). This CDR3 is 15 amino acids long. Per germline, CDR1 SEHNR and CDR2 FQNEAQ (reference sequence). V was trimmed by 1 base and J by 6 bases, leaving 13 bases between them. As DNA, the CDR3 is TGTGCCAGCAGCTTAGGTCAGGGTGGAGTTCAGCCCCAGCATTTT. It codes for CASSLGQGGVQPQHF.

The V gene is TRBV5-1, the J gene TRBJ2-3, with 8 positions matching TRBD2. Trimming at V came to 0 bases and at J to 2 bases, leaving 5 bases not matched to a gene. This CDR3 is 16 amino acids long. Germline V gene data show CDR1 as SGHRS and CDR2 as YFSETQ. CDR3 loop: CASSLVLAGSTDTQYF. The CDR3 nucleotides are TGCGCCAGCAGCTTGGTATTAGCGGGGTCCACAGATACGCAGTATTTT.

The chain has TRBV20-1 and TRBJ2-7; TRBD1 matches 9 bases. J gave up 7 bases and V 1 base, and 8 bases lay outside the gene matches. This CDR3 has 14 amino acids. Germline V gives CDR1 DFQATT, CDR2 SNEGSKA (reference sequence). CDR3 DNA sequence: TGCAGTGCTAGAGCAAGGGACAGGGAGCTGGAGCAGTACTTC. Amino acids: CSARARDRELEQYF.

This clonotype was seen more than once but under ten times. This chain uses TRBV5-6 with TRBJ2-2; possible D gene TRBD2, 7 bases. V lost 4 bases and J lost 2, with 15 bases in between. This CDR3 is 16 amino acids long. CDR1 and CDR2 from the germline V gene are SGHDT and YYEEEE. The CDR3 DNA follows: TGTGCCAGCAGCCTAAGGAGGGGGGGCAACACCGGGGAGCTGTTTTTT. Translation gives CASSLRRGGNTGELFF.

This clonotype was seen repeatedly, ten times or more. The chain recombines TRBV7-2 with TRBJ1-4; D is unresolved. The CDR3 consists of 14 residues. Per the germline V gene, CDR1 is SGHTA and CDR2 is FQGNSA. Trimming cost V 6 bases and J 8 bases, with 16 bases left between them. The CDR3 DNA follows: TGTGCCAGCAGACCTAGAGAAGGGCAGGAAAAACTGTTTTTT. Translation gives CASRPREGQEKLFF.

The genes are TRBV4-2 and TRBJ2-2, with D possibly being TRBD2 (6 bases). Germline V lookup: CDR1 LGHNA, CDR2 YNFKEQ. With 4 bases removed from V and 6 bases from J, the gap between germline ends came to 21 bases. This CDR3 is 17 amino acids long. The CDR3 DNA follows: TGTGCCAGCAGCCTAACCCTAGCGTCGGCCTACGCCGGGGAGCTGTTTTTT. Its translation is CASSLTLASAYAGELFF.

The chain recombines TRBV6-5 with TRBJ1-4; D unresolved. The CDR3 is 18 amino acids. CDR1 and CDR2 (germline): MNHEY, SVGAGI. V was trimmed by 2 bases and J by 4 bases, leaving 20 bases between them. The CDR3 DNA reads TGTGCCAGCAGTTACCGGACCGAGACTGGTCGGGTTAATGAAAAACTGTTTTTT. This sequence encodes CASSYRTETGRVNEKLFF.

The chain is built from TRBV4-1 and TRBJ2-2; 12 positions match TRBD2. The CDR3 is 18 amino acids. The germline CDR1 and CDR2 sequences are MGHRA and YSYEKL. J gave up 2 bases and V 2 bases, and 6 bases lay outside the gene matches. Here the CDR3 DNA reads TGCGCCAGCAGCCAACTTATACTAGCGGGGGGAAACACCGGGGAGCTGTTTTTT. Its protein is CASSQLILAGGNTGELFF.

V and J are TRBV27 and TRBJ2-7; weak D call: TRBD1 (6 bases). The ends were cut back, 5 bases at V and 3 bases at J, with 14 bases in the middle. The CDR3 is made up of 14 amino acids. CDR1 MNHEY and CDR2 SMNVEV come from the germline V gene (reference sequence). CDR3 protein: CASSDPGAIYEQYF. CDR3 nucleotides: TGTGCCAGCAGTGACCCAGGGGCCATCTACGAGCAGTACTTC.

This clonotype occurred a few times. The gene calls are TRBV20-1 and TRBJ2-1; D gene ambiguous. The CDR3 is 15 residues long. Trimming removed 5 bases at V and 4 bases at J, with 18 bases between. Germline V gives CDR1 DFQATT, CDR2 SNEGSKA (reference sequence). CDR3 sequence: CSAYRPQKGYNEQFF. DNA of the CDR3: TGCAGTGCTTATCGGCCCCAGAAGGGTTACAATGAGCAGTTCTTC.